Listed here are 20 T cell receptor beta chains from one sample, sequenced in a study of OX40 agonist ivuxolimab in advanced cancers. The table came from immunoSEQ multiplex PCR; TCRdb's copy has only in-frame clones and leaves some out. The sample shows roughly 42,000 clones, just under 95% of them seen only once. Sequenced here: CD4+ or CD8+ T cells sorted from blood, sampled in a trial of the OX40 agonist ivuxolimab. The receptors were sampled from an adult with an advanced solid tumor such as melanoma, head and neck, liver or kidney cancer.

The chain uses TRBV9 and TRBJ2-3; unclear D gene. The germline V gene has CDR1 SGDLS and CDR2 YYNGEE. The CDR3 spans 11 residues. Trimming left V 2 bases short and J 6 bases short, with 4 bases between. CDR3 in amino acids: CASSVGDTQYF. CDR3 in DNA: TGTGCCAGCAGCGTGGGGGATACGCAGTATTTT.

The chain uses TRBV29-1 and TRBJ1-1, with D perhaps TRBD1 (5 bases). Germline-derived CDR1 and CDR2 are SQVTM and ANQGSEA. The germline V and J ends were trimmed by 4 bases and 4 bases, with 13 bases remaining between them. This CDR3 comprises 13 residues. CDR3 sequence: CSVADGGSTEAFF. CDR3 bases: TGCAGCGTTGCAGATGGGGGGTCCACTGAAGCTTTCTTT.

The gene calls are TRBV5-4 and TRBJ2-7; perhaps TRBD2 as D (5 bases). V shed 4 bases and J shed 0 bases, with 14 bases lying between them. This CDR3 spans 15 amino acids. Germline values: CDR1 SGHNT, CDR2 YYREEE (reference sequence). The CDR3 sequence is CASSGPGILSYEQYF. The CDR3 coding sequence is TGTGCCAGCAGCGGGCCCGGGATTCTCTCCTACGAGCAGTACTTC. Together with reference TRBV5-4 and TRBJ2-7, the CDR3 gives the full variable domain: ETGVTQSPTHLIKTRGQQVTLRCSSQSGHNTVSWYQQALGQGPQFIFQYYREEENGRGNFPPRFSGLQFPNYSSELNVNALELDDSALYLCASSGPGILSYEQYFGPGTRLTVT.

This rearrangement joins TRBV28 to TRBJ2-2; no reliable D call. In germline, CDR1 is MDHEN, CDR2 SYDVKM. CDR3 length: 13 residues. Trimming removed 4 bases at V and 0 bases at J, with 3 bases between. The CDR3 DNA reads as TGTGCCAGCAGTTCCCCGAACACCGGGGAGCTGTTTTTT. Amino acids: CASSSPNTGELFF. Filled out from reference TRBV28 and TRBJ2-2, the complete variable domain reads DVKVTQSSRYLVKRTGEKVFLECVQDMDHENMFWYRQDPGLGLRLIYFSYDVKMKEKGDIPEGYSVSREKKERFSLILESASTNQTSMYLCASSSPNTGELFFGEGSRLTVL.

J is TRBJ2-7 and V is TRBV6-5, with D perhaps TRBD1 or TRBD2 (5 bases each). The germline V and J ends were trimmed by 1 base and 5 bases, with 15 bases remaining between them. The CDR3 is 15 amino acids. The germline CDR1 and CDR2 sequences are MNHEY and SVGAGI. The CDR3 DNA is TGTGCCAGCAGTTACTTGGGGCCAGGGCGGGACGAGCAGTACTTC. As protein: CASSYLGPGRDEQYF.

This chain links TRBV6-5 with TRBJ2-3; perhaps TRBD2 as D (6 bases). Trimming stripped 6 bases from V and 0 bases from J, with 13 bases between. In germline, CDR1 is MNHEY, CDR2 SVGAGI. This CDR3 contains 15 residues. CDR3 nucleotides: TGTGCCAGCAGCCTAGCGCCCTTTAGCACAGATACGCAGTATTTT. Encoded protein: CASSLAPFSTDTQYF.

This chain uses TRBV19 with TRBJ2-7; D is possibly TRBD1 or TRBD2 (5 bases each). Trimming stripped 6 bases from V and 0 bases from J, with 9 bases between. The CDR3 is made up of 13 amino acids. Germline V gene lookup returns CDR1 LNHDA and CDR2 SQIVND (reference sequence). The CDR3 is CASSQGPSYEQYF. CDR3 coding DNA: TGTGCCAGTAGCCAGGGACCCTCCTACGAGCAGTACTTC.

The chain carries TRBV9 and TRBJ2-2; D unclear. CDR1 and CDR2 from the germline V gene are SGDLS and YYNGEE. The germline V and J ends were trimmed by 0 bases and 4 bases, with 4 bases remaining between them. The CDR3 has 13 residues. The CDR3 sequence is CASSVGGTGELFF. CDR3 in DNA: TGTGCCAGCAGCGTAGGTGGCACCGGGGAGCTGTTTTTT.

In this sample, this clone turned up once. The chain recombines TRBV29-1 with TRBJ1-1, with a possible D match to TRBD1 (5 bases). Trimming removed 8 bases at V and 0 bases at J, with 13 bases between. CDR1 and CDR2 from the germline V gene are SQVTM and ANQGSEA. CDR3 length: 13 amino acids. The CDR3 DNA sequence: TGCAGCATTCCTGGGACGGTGAACACTGAAGCTTTCTTT. Translated, it gives CSIPGTVNTEAFF.

The V call is TRBV27, the J call TRBJ2-7; D may be TRBD2 (6 bases). Trimming pared 2 bases from V and 2 bases from J, leaving 13 bases between. The CDR3 covers 15 residues. Germline assignment: CDR1 MNHEY and CDR2 SMNVEV (reference sequence). CDR3 in amino acids: CASSLAAGRTYEQYF. For the CDR3, the DNA is TGTGCCAGCAGTTTAGCAGCGGGCCGTACCTACGAGCAGTACTTC.

This clone was observed once. CDR3 loop: CAISESLHEQYF. The CDR3, as DNA: TGTGCCATCAGTGAGTCTCTCCACGAGCAGTACTTC. V is TRBV10-3 and J is TRBJ2-7; D remains ambiguous. CDR3 length equals 12 residues. With 0 bases removed from V and 5 bases from J, the gap between germline ends came to 5 bases. CDR1 is ENHRY, CDR2 SYGVKD, per germline.

Of note for this clone: Other nucleotide sequences in the sample specify the same CDR3. V usage is TRBV7-9 and J usage is TRBJ2-3; D remains unclear. There are 11 residues in the CDR3. Trimming pared 2 bases from V and 8 bases from J, leaving 5 bases between. Germline V gene sequence: CDR1 SEHNR, CDR2 FQNEAQ (reference sequence). The CDR3 here is CASSLLGTQYF. The CDR3, as DNA: TGTGCCAGCAGCTTATTGGGTACGCAGTATTTT.

V and J are TRBV2 and TRBJ2-1; D perhaps matches TRBD2 (6 bases). V lost 7 bases and J lost 10, with 8 bases in between. From germline, CDR1 is SNHLY and CDR2 FYNNEI. The CDR3 contains 10 residues. The CDR3 here is CASTGLEQFF. DNA of the CDR3: TGTGCCAGCACCGGACTAGAGCAGTTCTTC.

This chain connects TRBV10-3 to TRBJ2-7; tentatively, D is TRBD2 (5 bases). This CDR3 has 14 residues. Looked up from germline, CDR1 is ENHRY and CDR2 is SYGVKD. V lost 7 bases and J lost 4, with 17 bases in between. CDR3 DNA sequence: TGTGCCATCAAATCCGTCCTAGCCGGTTACGAGCAGTACTTC. Translating it yields CAIKSVLAGYEQYF.

The chain combines TRBV28 with TRBJ1-4, with D possibly TRBD1 on 5 matching bases. This CDR3 is built from 14 residues. Trimming took 3 bases from V and 6 from J, leaving 11 bases between them. Germline values: CDR1 MDHEN, CDR2 SYDVKM. The CDR3 here is CASSLRGGDEKLFF. CDR3 nucleotide sequence: TGTGCCAGCAGTTTGCGCGGGGGGGATGAAAAACTGTTTTTT.

Points on this clone: Different DNA sequences within this sample yield the same CDR3. The CDR3 is CASSLNGGYEQYF. CDR3 nucleotide sequence: TGTGCCAGCAGTTTGAATGGGGGGTACGAGCAGTACTTC. This chain connects TRBV27 to TRBJ2-7; weak D call: TRBD2 (6 bases). V lost 3 bases and J 4 bases, leaving 10 bases between the germline ends. The germline CDR1 and CDR2 sequences are MNHEY and SMNVEV (reference sequence). This CDR3 is 13 amino acids long.

The chain couples TRBV2 to TRBJ1-5; 8 nucleotides align to TRBD1. Per germline, CDR1 SNHLY and CDR2 FYNNEI. V shed 11 bases and J 4 bases; nucleotides not matched to a gene: 10. The CDR3 extends over 14 amino acids. The CDR3 bases are TGTGCCTGTGCCCCGGGACAGGCAAATCAGCCCCAGCATTTT. Translating gives CACAPGQANQPQHF.

The chain couples TRBV5-1 to TRBJ1-2; 7 nucleotides agree with TRBD1. Germline trimming cut 4 bases from V and 3 bases from J; bases unmatched to any gene: 12. CDR3 size: 16 residues. From germline, CDR1 is SGHRS and CDR2 YFSETQ. CDR3 in amino acids: CASSVEVYDRDYGYTF. In nucleotides, the CDR3 is TGCGCCAGCAGCGTTGAGGTGTACGACAGGGACTATGGCTACACCTTC.

The CDR3 here is CAISGPYISGNTIYF. DNA of the CDR3: TGTGCCATCAGTGGGCCCTATATCTCTGGAAACACCATATATTTT. The chain uses TRBV10-3 and TRBJ1-3, with unresolved D. The CDR3 is made up of 15 amino acids. The germline V gene has CDR1 ENHRY and CDR2 SYGVKD. V dropped 4 bases and J dropped 0 bases, with 10 bases sitting between them.

The chain recombines TRBV13 with TRBJ2-2; D unclear. Between the trimmed V and J ends, which lost 2 bases and 4 bases, there was a span of 5 bases. Germline V CDR1 and CDR2: PRHDT, FYEKMQ (reference sequence). This CDR3 is 13 amino acids long. The CDR3 region is CASSLNPTGELFF. The CDR3 nucleotides are TGTGCCAGCAGCTTAAATCCCACCGGGGAGCTGTTTTTT.